The entry that follows covers one TCR beta chain sequence. Its specific antigen is unknown. No much larger clone exists at a distance of one base, and base qualities are not known. What this sample's time point label stands for: cells obtained before transplantation from donor or recipient. CD3+CD4+ and CD3+CD8+ populations were FACS-sorted from unstimulated pre-transplant donor and recipient cells taken from spleen or lymph nodes. The library was obtained by the immunoSEQ multiplex PCR assay. In most patients, genomic DNA was isolated using the Qiagen DNeasy Blood and Tissue Kit and sent frozen to Adaptive Biotechnologies for TCR sequencing. High-throughput TCR-beta CDR3 sequencing of genomic DNA from most patients was performed by Adaptive Biotechnologies. For the original study's pipeline: TCR sequencing data were retrieved from Adaptive's ImmunoSEQ software for 15 to 20 patients, whereas a few other patients were processed with MiXCR and VDJtools. To correct CD4 versus CD8 sorting errors, any sequence found in both subsets at a frequency ratio below 5:1 was removed. Because the origin of CDR3 nucleotide sequences shared between donor and recipient could not be assigned, those sequences were removed. To be classed as alloreactive, a clone needed at least 2-fold expansion over unstimulated cells and a minimum CFSE-low frequency of 0.002% (template counts) or 0.001% (read counts). Clones detected in sequenced pre-transplant spleen, lymph node, or MLR CFSE-low populations of the donor or recipient were defined as mappable. The cumulative frequency of alloreactive clones was calculated as a percentage of all sequences, weighted by copy number. Here the immuneACCESS table is served through TCRdb, limited to in-frame sequences with V and J called. Missing clones are a known gap in these copies; in checked studies unresolved V genes cover under half, and the rest lacks a known reason. The V and J calls and the clone size are those of that table, but D and trimming were determined from the DNA. The sample includes fewer than 120,000 clones, with over 85% observed a single time. Around 0.49% of the sample is taken by the ten largest.

This entry is derived from a study of graft-versus-host responses after intestinal transplantation (dated by TCRdb to 2020 to 2023). Notes on the research overall: The transplants that recipients got were multivisceral, liver-intestinal, or isolated intestinal. A peak of at least 4% donor T cells among recipient peripheral blood mononuclear cells was the definition used for donor T cell macrochimerism. Instead of going to the commercial service, samples from a few later patients were sequenced in-house on an Illumina MiSeq and processed with MiXCR. The cohort enrolled roughly 25 intestinal transplant recipients including one retransplant, and a few patients lacking pretransplant specimens were excluded. To identify alloreactive clones, pre-transplant mixed lymphocyte reaction products were sequenced and then compared with unstimulated pre-transplant donor and recipient T cells. Anti-thymocyte globulin induction was given to all recipients, followed by maintenance tacrolimus and steroids for two to three years. Graft-versus-host and host-versus-graft alloreactive T cell clones were tracked in the graft, circulation and bone marrow after intestinal transplantation using bulk TCR-beta CDR3 sequencing. On the study overall, not on this receptor specifically: Early after transplant, declines in HvG clones were associated with peak levels of circulating GvH clones. GvH clones were found in recipient bone marrow, and some of the GvH clones appeared earlier in ileal mucosa or blood, which is consistent with an intestinal mucosal origin. In patients with donor T cell macrochimerism, the allografts had high GvH to HvG T cell clonal ratios. Conclusions were limited by the relatively low number and heterogeneity of intestinal transplant patients.

The germline V gene (reference sequence) provides CDR1 SEHNR and CDR2 FQNEAQ. Inclusive of the bounding cysteine and phenylalanine, the CDR3 is 16 residues long. Solely the CDR3 DNA is kept, with 48 bases framed from the first base. The germline V end is reduced by 5 bases and the J end by 4 bases; junction bases left unmatched: 11. The sequenced sample was unstimulated CD8+ T cells sorted from spleen or lymph node cells, obtained before intestinal transplant. This TCR was recovered from a human donor who received an intestinal transplant. The chain joins TRBV7-9 to TRBJ2-3; 8 central bases correspond to TRBD2. The CDR3: CASSLSISGSSDTQYF. The bases read TGTGCCAGCAGCCTCTCTATCAGCGGGAGCTCAGATACGCAGTATTTT.